Given below is one TCR beta chain in context. This entry belongs to a study of blood T cells in healthy people across ages. Caucasian individuals from Russia who were healthy and aged roughly 6 to 100 acted as donors. This CDR3 is built from 14 residues. V lost 0 bases, J lost 7 bases, and 13 bases lay in between. Germline CDR1 DFQATT, CDR2 SNEGSKA (reference sequence). Through a sample-barcoded 5' primer and a J-beta primer mix, a second PCR was run for roughly 6 to 11 cycles. TCRdb re-derived calls from the 5' RACE reads in MiXCR, one entry per CDR3 protein. The sample lists 1,500,000 or so distinct CDR3 sequences; approximately 42% were seen once.

J is TRBJ2-1 and V is TRBV20-1, with D hard to call. The receptor was isolated from a woman under 30 in good health. Specimen: blood. The CDR3 here is CSAREDRVKNEQFF. Written as DNA, the CDR3 is TGCAGTGCTAGAGAAGATAGGGTTAAGAATGAGCAGTTCTTC.